What follows are 9 T cell receptor beta chains derived from one specimen sequenced in a study of T cell clonality in common variable immunodeficiency. Assay used: immunoSEQ multiplex PCR; TCRdb lists only in-frame clones, some missing. This repertoire lists tens of thousands of clones without singletons; 3% to 4.5% sits in the top ten. The material sequenced was peripheral blood mononuclear cells. The source of these receptors is a person aged 18 to 75 in good health.

At least ten counts were recorded for this clone. The sequenced fragment ends 3 residues before the CDR3 boundary, so the rest is inferred from the germline J gene. The genes are TRBV5-6 and TRBJ1-3; a weak D match, TRBD1 (5 bases). Looked up from germline, CDR1 is SGHDT and CDR2 is YYEEEE. This CDR3 has 15 amino acids. Trimming left V 0 bases short and J 4 bases short, with 11 bases between. The chain's CDR3 is CASSLAGGRGNTIYF. The covered CDR3 bases are TGTGCCAGCAGCTTGGCCGGGGGAAGAGGAAACACC.

This clone was counted at least ten times. The read stops 3 residues short of the end of the CDR3; the missing end is completed from the germline J gene. The chain is built from TRBV18 and TRBJ2-7; TRBD1 agrees at 7 bases. J was trimmed by 4 bases and V by 5 bases; bases with no gene match: 2. CDR3 length: 12 amino acids. The germline V gene encodes CDR1 KGHSH and CDR2 LQKENI. CDR3 in amino acids: CASSRQGYEQYF. The DNA read from the CDR3 is TGTGCCAGCTCAAGACAGGGATACGAG.

The table lists this clone with many counts. Read sequence stops 3 residues before the CDR3 end, and the germline J gene provides the missing end. The chain recombines TRBV11-2 with TRBJ1-2, with 7 bases lining up with TRBD1. Germline CDR1 SGHAT, CDR2 FQNNGV. This CDR3 comprises 13 residues. CDR3 sequence: CASSFRTGEGYTF. Partial CDR3 DNA: TGTGCCAGCAGCTTCCGGACAGGTGAAGGC.

This clone was found a few times. CDR3 region: CASSSGLAGTSYEQYF. The part of the CDR3 DNA that was read is TGTGCCAGCAGCTCGGGACTAGCGGGAACCTCCTACGAG. The rearrangement links TRBV13 to TRBJ2-7, with 13 bases fitting TRBD2. The CDR3 end is not reached by the read, which stops 3 residues before it; the germline J gene fills it in. V shed 4 bases and J 0 bases; nucleotides not matched to a gene: 3. The germline CDR1 and CDR2 sequences are PRHDT and FYEKMQ (reference sequence). CDR3 length: 16 amino acids.

This clone has ten or more counts. Read coverage stops 3 residues before the CDR3 terminus; the germline J gene supplies the remainder. The chain links TRBV5-4 to TRBJ2-3; tentatively, D is TRBD1 (6 bases). V shed 3 bases and J shed 0 bases, with 11 bases lying between them. The CDR3 length is 15 residues. CDR1 SGHNT and CDR2 YYREEE come from the germline V gene (reference sequence). Partial CDR3 DNA: TGTGCCAGCAGCTCCTGGACAGTTAGCACAGATACG. This codes for CASSSWTVSTDT. The CDR3 as a whole reads CASSSWTVSTDTQYF.

At least ten counts were recorded for this clone. CDR3 sequence reads: CASSSGDREKLFF. Incomplete CDR3 DNA: TGTGCCAGCAGCTCGGGGGACAGGGAAAAG. The chain couples TRBV5-6 to TRBJ2-2, with TRBD1 matching over 9 bases. The CDR3 end falls 3 residues outside the read, so it is completed with the germline J gene. The germline V gene has CDR1 SGHDT and CDR2 YYEEEE. This CDR3 spans 13 amino acids.

This clone was observed many times. Coverage ceases 3 residues before the CDR3 finishes, and the germline J gene fills in the end. The genes are TRBV20-1 and TRBJ1-2; D gene unclear. Germline lookup yields CDR1 DFQATT and CDR2 SNEGSKA (reference sequence). The CDR3 extends over 14 amino acids. V lost 4 bases and J 6 bases, leaving 18 bases between the germline ends. CDR3 amino acids: CSAIPPQARNGYTF. CDR3 bases read: TGCAGTGCTATCCCTCCCCAGGCGAGGAATGGC.

This clone was seen at least ten times. The read is 3 residues too short to cover the CDR3 end, so that end is filled in from the germline J gene. This chain joins TRBV28 and TRBJ2-4, with a possible D match to TRBD1 (5 bases). The ends were cut back, 3 bases at V and 5 bases at J, with 5 bases in the middle. CDR3 length equals 12 residues. Germline V lookup: CDR1 MDHEN, CDR2 SYDVKM. This chain's CDR3 is CASSLTENIQYF. The CDR3 DNA, read in part, is TGTGCCAGCAGTTTGACAGAAAACATT.

This chain's CDR3 is CASSRKRGSPLFF. Incomplete CDR3 DNA: TGTGCCAGCAGCCGGAAGAGGGGTTCACCG. This rearrangement joins TRBV11-3 to TRBJ2-2; D possibly uses TRBD1 or TRBD2 (5 bases each). The CDR3 is cut off 3 residues early in the read; its end comes from the germline J gene. CDR1 and CDR2 (germline): SGHNT, YENEEA. This CDR3 spans 13 amino acids.